This T cell receptor beta chain was sequenced during a study of a mutant IDH1 vaccine in newly diagnosed glioma. As for the study in general: Beforehand, treatment had been radiotherapy, temozolomide, or both; the majority received both. Study outcomes and limitations: Most patients, 93.3%, showed vaccine-induced immune responses.

Time point defined: week 35, safety follow-up. Vaccination comprised doses that each held 300 ug of mutant IDH1 20-mer peptide, plus topical imiquimod. CDR3 length: 15 amino acids. CDR1 and CDR2 (germline): MNHNS, SASEGT. V was cut by 7 bases and J by 0 bases, with 10 bases left in between. Note on this clone: Its target is not known.

Sequencing was performed with immunoSEQ multiplex PCR; in TCRdb, only in-frame clones are kept and a portion is missing. The profile shows 40,000 to 60,000 clones, under 85% of them singletons. This TCR came from a man aged 40-50 years with glioma. The chain recombines TRBV6-1 with TRBJ1-6; tentative D call: TRBD1 (5 bases). The input for sequencing was PBMCs, taken from a glioma patient whose treatment included an IDH1 peptide vaccine. The CDR3 nucleotides are TGTGCCAGCAAGGGACCGAGCTCCTATAATTCACCCCTCCACTTT. Translating it yields CASKGPSSYNSPLHF.